This TCR beta chain was sequenced during a study of blood T cell repertoires in COVID-19 (TCRdb year 2020). For the wider study: Collaborator samples came from the United States, Italy and Spain and covered acute and convalescent phases of COVID-19. Subjects who had been exposed to COVID-19, were actively infected with it, or had recovered from it provided the deeply sampled blood TCRbeta repertoires that made up the dataset. The repertoires were released in a freely available public database intended as a resource for research on the immune response to SARS-CoV-2. Where HLA class I and class II types were available, the types were taken from metadata supplied by the sample provider, not from assay-based typing. Sample metadata almost always included a de-identified subject ID, COVID-19 status, age in years and sex. The material from the prospective study consisted of cDNA or gDNA derived from T cells, B-cell-depleted T cells, or PBMCs. The samples were drawn from the first 160 participants of the ongoing ImmuneRACE study and from more than 1,000 subjects provided by 6 global collaborators.

As regards this clone: Its antigen is still unknown. The sample holds no much larger clone one base away, and base qualities are not on file.

CDR3 length: 13 amino acids, cysteine to phenylalanine. Just CDR3 DNA is preserved here, 39 bases in frame from base 1. The germline V end is reduced by 6 bases and the J end by 6 bases; junction bases left unmatched: 1. Sequences SNHLY (CDR1) and FYNNEI (CDR2) are obtained from the germline V gene. The collaborating institutions used their own protocols to collect whole blood in K2EDTA tubes. For TCRbeta analysis, collaborators shipped samples in one of three forms: frozen whole blood, isolated PBMCs, or DNA extracted from either of those sample types. The immunoSEQ Assay, a bias-controlled multiplex PCR, was used to amplify TCRbeta CDR3 regions from genomic DNA. The authors' analysis ran thus. The number of nucleated cells in each sample was estimated by amplification of reference gene primers within the assay. Sequence reads were collapsed and filtered to measure the absolute abundance of every unique TCRbeta CDR3 rearrangement. For each sample, productive Simpson clonality was calculated as the square root of Simpson's diversity index across productive rearrangements. TCRdb obtained this table from immuneACCESS and retained in-frame rearrangements with V and J assigned. These tables miss some clones; where compared with another copy, unresolved V genes account for less than half of the shortfall, and the remainder is unexplained. V, J and clone size derive from that table, while D and trimming were established from the DNA sequence. This sample has around 45,000 clones in its table, and just under 70% of those were observed once. The ten top clones hold 6.2% of the sample.

The investigation overall reported the following: Clinical and demographic metadata were provided uncurated, with the amount varying by source and participant.

Material: peripheral blood. This TCR was sampled from a man aged 80 or over with acute or convalescent COVID-19. Rearrangement joined TRBV2 to TRBJ1-6, with 8 bases in between that match TRBD1. Here the CDR3 is given as CASRDRGNSPLHF. The nucleotide sequence reads TGTGCCAGCAGAGACAGGGGTAATTCACCCCTCCACTTT.